The T cell receptor (beta chain) described here comes from a study of T cells in Graves' hyperthyroidism and ophthalmopathy. About the research overall: At initial diagnosis, before any treatment had begun, peripheral blood was obtained.

The CDR3 runs to 19 residues. From germline, CDR1 is LGHNA and CDR2 YSLEER. V was clipped by 0 bases and J by 2 bases, with 17 bases between them. Concerning this clonotype itself: A much larger clonotype is one base distant, so this may be a read error.

The investigators amplified TCR beta CDR3 regions from RNA transcripts. In the first-round RT-PCR of the TCR CDR3, the HTBI primer set was used. TCRdb re-called the multiplex PCR reads through MiXCR, storing one row per CDR3 protein. Of around 690,000 distinct CDR3 sequences listed, about 18% were seen once; the top ten hold about 14%. This clonotype was sampled from a middle-aged man with Graves' hyperthyroidism. The sequencing sample was made of blood. The chain couples TRBV4-3 to TRBJ2-6; maybe TRBD1 (6 bases). DNA of the CDR3: TGCGCCAGCAGCCAAGATTGGGGGACAAGGGGCACTGGGGCCAACGTCCTGACTTTC. Translating it yields CASSQDWGTRGTGANVLTF.